One and the same sample provided the 8 T cell receptor beta chains below, sequenced in a study of blood T cell repertoires in COVID-19. Profiled with immunoSEQ multiplex PCR; TCRdb holds only in-frame clones, not every one. The repertoire includes roughly 700,000 clones, about 90% of them detected once, and 0.2% to 0.3% sits in the top ten. Source material: peripheral blood. These receptors all come from a young woman with acute or convalescent COVID-19.

The chain is built from TRBV2 and TRBJ2-3; D perhaps matches TRBD2 (5 bases). This CDR3 contains 15 residues. Germline assignment: CDR1 SNHLY and CDR2 FYNNEI. Trimming left V 3 bases short and J 7 bases short, with 17 bases between. The CDR3 sequence: CASSDNTRRRNTQYF. DNA for the CDR3: TGTGCCAGCAGTGATAACACTAGGAGGCGAAATACGCAGTATTTT.

J is TRBJ2-7 and V is TRBV6-5; TRBD2 might be the D (5 bases). Germline CDR1 reads MNHEY; CDR2 reads SVGAGI. CDR3 length equals 11 residues. V lost 6 bases and J lost 7, with 10 bases in between. CDR3 loop: CASRSPGEQYF. The CDR3 bases are TGTGCCAGCAGATCCCCGGGGGAGCAGTACTTC.

This CDR3 is CAISESPATNYGYTF. The CDR3 bases are TGTGCCATCAGTGAGTCCCCAGCGACTAACTATGGCTACACCTTC. The J gene is TRBJ1-2, the V gene TRBV10-3; D unclear. CDR1 and CDR2 from the germline V gene are ENHRY and SYGVKD. V lost 0 bases and J lost 0, with 8 bases in between. The length of the CDR3 is 15 residues.

V and J are TRBV30 and TRBJ2-7, with 7 bases that match TRBD1. V dropped 3 bases and J dropped 3; count of bases not matched to a gene: 11. The length of the CDR3 is 15 residues. Germline-derived CDR1 and CDR2 are GTSNPN and SVGIG (reference sequence). The CDR3 region is CAWRRDRAWVYEQYF. The DNA of the CDR3 is TGTGCCTGGAGGAGAGACAGGGCGTGGGTCTACGAGCAGTACTTC.

Here the CDR3 DNA reads TGTGCCAGCAATCCCCGGCCCGGGACAGGGGGGACTGAAGCTTTCTTT. Its protein product is CASNPRPGTGGTEAFF. The gene calls are TRBV6-6 and TRBJ1-1, with 11 bases aligning to TRBD1. Germline V CDR1 and CDR2: MNHNY, SVGAGI (reference sequence). The CDR3 is made up of 16 amino acids. V gave up 7 bases and J gave up 5 bases; unmatched junction bases: 12.

The chain links TRBV4-3 to TRBJ2-7, with D possibly being TRBD1 (6 bases). Germline lookup yields CDR1 LGHNA and CDR2 YSLEER. The ends were cut back, 2 bases at V and 5 bases at J, with 19 bases in the middle. The CDR3 runs 16 residues. CDR3 in DNA: TGCGCCAGCAGCCAATTTAGGGGGACAACTTTCGACGAGCAGTACTTC. Translated: CASSQFRGTTFDEQYF.

This sequence joins TRBV5-1 and TRBJ2-3; D may be TRBD2 (6 bases). Germline loops: CDR1 SGHRS, CDR2 YFSETQ. V was clipped by 4 bases and J by 5 bases, with 14 bases between them. This CDR3 comprises 14 residues. CDR3 bases: TGCGCCAGCAGCCCCGGCGGGGTCGGAGATACGCAGTATTTT. Translation: CASSPGGVGDTQYF.

The chain carries TRBV24-1 and TRBJ2-5; 11 bases line up with TRBD1. Trimming cost V 0 bases and J 5 bases; bases outside gene matches: 1. The germline gives CDR1 KGHDR, CDR2 SFDVKD. The CDR3 loop spans 15 amino acids. The CDR3 nucleotides are TGTGCCACCAGTGATTTGGGACAGGGGGCTGAGACCCAGTACTTC. Its translation: CATSDLGQGAETQYF.